The next 28 T cell receptor beta chains were all read from a single sample in a study of CD8 T cells in Susac syndrome. RNA amounts of roughly 0.5 to 1 ug underwent reverse transcription with random hexamers. TCRdb reprocessed the immunoSEQ multiplex PCR reads via MiXCR and lists one record per CDR3 protein. The sample consists of some 150,000 distinct CDR3 sequences, roughly 95% of them appearing once. The sample taken for sequencing was CD4+ T cells from PBMCs. These receptors were obtained from a human donor in good health.

The V gene is TRBV20-1, the J gene TRBJ2-7, with D perhaps given as TRBD1 or TRBD2 (5 bases each). V lost 2 bases and J 4 bases, leaving 15 bases between the germline ends. From germline, CDR1 is DFQATT and CDR2 SNEGSKA (reference sequence). The CDR3 covers 14 residues. CDR3 in amino acids: CSARRGHGEYEQYF. The CDR3 DNA follows: TGCAGTGCTAGAAGGGGCCACGGGGAATACGAGCAGTACTTC.

The rearrangement uses TRBV7-2 and TRBJ2-5; no definite D call. Per germline, CDR1 SGHTA and CDR2 FQGNSA. CDR3 length equals 14 residues. Trimming removed 1 base from V and 1 base from J, with 7 bases in between. The CDR3 loop reads CASSLVGLQETQYF. DNA of the CDR3: TGTGCCAGCAGCTTAGTTGGGCTCCAAGAGACCCAGTACTTC.

V is TRBV5-4 and J is TRBJ2-6; D is undetermined. Germline-derived CDR1 and CDR2 are SGHNT and YYREEE (reference sequence). The CDR3 sequence is 16 residues long. The V gene lost 4 bases and the J gene lost 0 bases, with 11 bases spanning the gap. The chain's CDR3 is CASSPGDPSGANVLTF. Written as DNA, the CDR3 is TGTGCCAGCAGCCCCGGCGACCCCTCTGGGGCCAACGTCCTGACTTTC.

The gene calls are TRBV6-5 and TRBJ2-3; D unclear. The CDR3 spans 15 residues. Germline V gene lookup returns CDR1 MNHEY and CDR2 SVGAGI. V shed 1 base and J shed 0 bases, with 8 bases lying between them. CDR3 region: CASSYLGASTDTQYF. DNA for the CDR3: TGTGCCAGCAGTTACTTAGGTGCTAGCACAGATACGCAGTATTTT.

The chain combines TRBV11-2 with TRBJ1-1, with D uncertain. V lost 4 bases and J 3 bases, leaving 9 bases between the germline ends. Germline-derived CDR1 and CDR2 are SGHAT and FQNNGV. The CDR3 totals 13 residues. The CDR3 region is CASSSGFDTEAFF. The CDR3, as DNA: TGTGCCAGCAGCTCTGGGTTCGACACTGAAGCTTTCTTT.

The rearrangement links TRBV30 to TRBJ1-5, with 8 bases identical to TRBD1. Trimming cost V 5 bases and J 3 bases; bases outside gene matches: 6. The CDR3 sequence is 14 residues long. Germline V lookup: CDR1 GTSNPN, CDR2 SVGIG (reference sequence). The CDR3 DNA reads as TGTGCCTGGCATGGGACAGGCGTCAATCAGCCCCAGCATTTT. It encodes CAWHGTGVNQPQHF. Full variable domain (outside the CDR3, taken from reference TRBV30 and TRBJ1-5): SQTIHQWPATLVQPVGSPLSLECTVEGTSNPNLYWYRQAAGRGLQLLFYSVGIGQISSEVPQNLSASRPQDRQFILSSKKLLLSDSGFYLCAWHGTGVNQPQHFGDGTRLSIL.

This chain joins TRBV20-1 and TRBJ2-1; a possible D gene is TRBD2 (6 bases). From germline, CDR1 is DFQATT and CDR2 SNEGSKA (reference sequence). The CDR3 is made up of 15 amino acids. V lost 3 bases, J lost 5 bases, and 17 bases lay in between. Here the CDR3 DNA reads TGCAGTGCTAGGGAGGTGGGGGGAGCGAACAATGAGCAGTTCTTC. This translates into CSAREVGGANNEQFF.

V and J are TRBV4-1 and TRBJ2-7; perhaps D is TRBD1 or TRBD2 (7 bases each). There are 16 residues in the CDR3. The V gene's germline CDR1 is MGHRA and CDR2 YSYEKL. With 5 bases removed from V and 0 bases from J, the gap between germline ends came to 17 bases. CDR3 sequence reads: CASSRGEGAPSYEQYF. DNA for the CDR3: TGCGCCAGCAGCAGAGGGGAGGGGGCCCCCTCCTACGAGCAGTACTTC.

The chain has TRBV7-9 and TRBJ2-2, with D maybe TRBD2 (5 bases). Germline loops: CDR1 SEHNR, CDR2 FQNEAQ (reference sequence). V was cut by 7 bases and J by 2 bases, with 17 bases left in between. The CDR3 has 16 residues. The CDR3 nucleotides are TGTGCCAGCACCGAAGGAGCAGCGGTAAACACCGGGGAGCTGTTTTTT. Its translation is CASTEGAAVNTGELFF.

The chain carries TRBV19 and TRBJ1-5, with 7 bases fitting TRBD1. The J segment lost 1 base and the V segment lost 5 bases, leaving 8 bases of the junction unmatched. CDR1 is LNHDA and CDR2 is SQIVND in the germline V gene (reference sequence). CDR3 length: 16 amino acids. CDR3 nucleotide sequence: TGTGCCAGTAGTGAAGGGGGCAGACCCAGCAATCAGCCCCAGCATTTT. This translates into CASSEGGRPSNQPQHF.

The sample holds one count of this clonotype. The chain uses TRBV7-7 and TRBJ2-2; 9 positions agree with TRBD2. The CDR3 is 15 amino acids. Germline V gene sequence: CDR1 SSHAT, CDR2 FNYEAQ (reference sequence). J gave up 1 base and V 5 bases, and 2 bases lay outside the gene matches. CDR3 sequence (DNA): TGTGCCAGCAGCCGGACTAGCGTGAACACCGGGGAGCTGTTTTTT. Its translation: CASSRTSVNTGELFF.

The chain links TRBV20-1 to TRBJ2-2; 10 nucleotides agree with TRBD2. The CDR3 has 15 amino acids. Trimming took 4 bases from V and 6 from J; bases not matched to a gene: 8. Germline CDR1 and CDR2: DFQATT and SNEGSKA (reference sequence). The CDR3 spells CSATSGRDAAGELFF. In nucleotides, the CDR3 is TGCAGTGCTACCAGCGGGAGGGACGCCGCCGGGGAGCTGTTTTTT.

The rearrangement links TRBV5-1 to TRBJ2-3; D perhaps matches TRBD1 (5 bases). This CDR3 contains 16 residues. Deletions cut 0 bases from V and 4 bases from J, with 15 bases between. The germline gives CDR1 SGHRS, CDR2 YFSETQ. The CDR3 reads CASSLVAGMGPDTQYF. The CDR3 DNA is TGCGCCAGCAGCTTGGTGGCAGGGATGGGTCCAGATACGCAGTATTTT.

The chain carries TRBV28 and TRBJ2-1; 10 nucleotides match TRBD2. The CDR3 is 16 amino acids. V lost 4 bases, J lost 9 bases, and 12 bases stayed unmatched. Germline CDR1 reads MDHEN; CDR2 reads SYDVKM. The CDR3 reads CASSSQREGPGFEQFF. CDR3 sequence (DNA): TGTGCCAGCAGTTCCCAGCGGGAGGGCCCAGGGTTTGAGCAGTTCTTC.

This chain joins TRBV12-3 or TRBV12-4 and TRBJ1-1; D unclear. V was clipped by 3 bases and J by 0 bases, with 8 bases between them. The CDR3 has 14 residues. This CDR3 reads CASSFSTMNTEAFF. In nucleotides, the CDR3 is TGTGCCAGCAGTTTTAGTACGATGAACACTGAAGCTTTCTTT.

The chain carries TRBV6-6 and TRBJ2-3; tentatively, D is TRBD1 (6 bases). CDR3 length: 16 amino acids. Germline-derived CDR1 and CDR2 are MNHNY and SVGAGI (reference sequence). The V end lost 5 bases, the J end lost 2 bases, and 17 bases lay between the germline ends. This CDR3 reads CASSRLQGSPTDTQYF. The CDR3 coding sequence is TGTGCCAGCAGTCGCCTACAGGGATCCCCCACAGATACGCAGTATTTT.

The chain recombines TRBV27 with TRBJ2-1; TRBD1 matches at 8 bases. CDR1 is MNHEY and CDR2 is SMNVEV in the germline V gene (reference sequence). The CDR3 loop spans 14 amino acids. J was trimmed by 4 bases and V by 4 bases; bases with no gene match: 3. The CDR3, as DNA: TGTGCCAGCAGTTACGACAGGGGATACAATGAGCAGTTCTTC. Amino acids: CASSYDRGYNEQFF.

V usage is TRBV5-6 and J usage is TRBJ2-7, with unresolved D. The CDR3 spans 15 residues. Germline V gene sequence: CDR1 SGHDT, CDR2 YYEEEE. V lost 0 bases and J 0 bases, leaving 10 bases between the germline ends. CDR3 region: CASSLGRSRSYEQYF. The CDR3 DNA is TGTGCCAGCAGCTTGGGTCGTTCTCGCTCCTACGAGCAGTACTTC.

This rearrangement joins TRBV10-3 to TRBJ2-3, with D possibly being TRBD1 (6 bases). V lost 7 bases and J lost 0, with 11 bases in between. There are 14 residues in the CDR3. Germline V lookup: CDR1 ENHRY, CDR2 SYGVKD. This CDR3 reads CAIMGDRSTDTQYF. The CDR3 DNA is TGTGCCATCATGGGAGACAGGAGCACAGATACGCAGTATTTT.

The rearrangement uses TRBV6-6 and TRBJ2-1, with TRBD2 identical over 7 bases. This CDR3 has 14 amino acids. V lost 5 bases and J lost 8; bases outside the gene matches: 9. Per the germline V gene, CDR1 is MNHNY and CDR2 is SVGAGI (reference sequence). The CDR3 spells CASSRRPRGDEQFF. The CDR3 DNA reads as TGTGCCAGCAGTCGCCGACCCCGGGGGGATGAGCAGTTCTTC.

This clonotype turned up a few times. The chain recombines TRBV7-2 with TRBJ1-3, with D maybe TRBD1 (5 bases). CDR1 is SGHTA, CDR2 FQGNSA, per germline. Trimming shortened V by 1 base and J by 7 bases, and 5 bases separated the two germline ends. The CDR3 contains 12 residues. The CDR3 bases are TGTGCCAGCAGCTTAGGGGGGAACACCATATATTTT. Its translation is CASSLGGNTIYF.

This clonotype came up once. This chain uses TRBV11-1 with TRBJ1-1; possibly TRBD1 for D (6 bases). The CDR3 has 13 amino acids. The germline V and J ends were trimmed by 1 base and 6 bases, with 9 bases remaining between them. Germline lookup yields CDR1 SGHAT and CDR2 FQDESV (reference sequence). The CDR3 reads CASSLGTASEAFF. As DNA, the CDR3 is TGTGCCAGCAGCTTAGGGACAGCCTCTGAAGCTTTCTTT.

For the CDR3, the DNA is TGTGCCAGCAGCGCCGGGACACCAAGCTCCTACGAGCAGTACTTC. It translates to CASSAGTPSSYEQYF. The chain carries TRBV6-5 and TRBJ2-7; D possibly corresponds to TRBD1 (6 bases). This CDR3 has 15 residues. CDR1 MNHEY and CDR2 SVGAGI come from the germline V gene. The germline V and J ends were trimmed by 6 bases and 0 bases, with 15 bases remaining between them.

This chain links TRBV12-3 or TRBV12-4 with TRBJ1-2; D is possibly TRBD1 (5 bases). V was trimmed by 4 bases and J by 4 bases, leaving 19 bases between them. The CDR3 totals 16 residues. The CDR3 loop reads CASSSSPGLPTYGYTF. The CDR3 DNA sequence: TGTGCCAGCAGTTCGTCTCCGGGACTCCCTACCTATGGCTACACCTTC.

The CDR3 loop is CAWSVLAGVSSNEQFF. Here the CDR3 DNA reads TGTGCCTGGAGTGTACTAGCGGGAGTATCTTCCAATGAGCAGTTCTTC. This chain joins TRBV30 and TRBJ2-1; TRBD2 agrees at 11 bases. Looked up from germline, CDR1 is GTSNPN and CDR2 is SVGIG (reference sequence). This CDR3 comprises 16 residues. Trimming cost V 0 bases and J 6 bases; bases outside gene matches: 7.

The chain employs TRBV27 and TRBJ1-5; D is unresolved. The V and J ends lost 4 bases and 2 bases respectively, with 18 bases between them. CDR1 is MNHEY and CDR2 is SMNVEV in the germline V gene (reference sequence). The CDR3 consists of 17 residues. The CDR3 DNA follows: TGTGCCAGCAGTTCCGGACTTGGGTTTACCGGCAATCAGCCCCAGCATTTT. It is translated as CASSSGLGFTGNQPQHF.

J is TRBJ2-1 and V is TRBV12-3 or TRBV12-4; 9 positions agree with TRBD2. J lost 8 bases, V lost 8 bases, and 13 bases had no gene match. The CDR3 runs 15 residues. As DNA, the CDR3 is TGTGCCAGCCTCTACGGCGGGACTAGCCCCCATGAGCAGTTCTTC. Its protein product is CASLYGGTSPHEQFF.

The chain links TRBV7-9 to TRBJ2-7; a possible D gene is TRBD1 (5 bases). The CDR3 has 14 amino acids. The germline CDR1 and CDR2 sequences are SEHNR and FQNEAQ (reference sequence). Trimming shortened V by 5 bases and J by 1 base, and 12 bases separated the two germline ends. CDR3 sequence (DNA): TGTGCCAGCAGCCCTGACAGTAATTCCTACGAGCAGTACTTC. The encoded protein is CASSPDSNSYEQYF. Combining the CDR3 with reference TRBV7-9 and TRBJ2-7 gives the whole variable domain DTGVSQNPRHKITKRGQNVTFRCDPISEHNRLYWYRQTLGQGPEFLTYFQNEAQLEKSRLLSDRFSAERPKGSFSTLEIQRTEQGDSAMYLCASSPDSNSYEQYFGPGTRLTVT.